The 15 T cell receptor beta chains below come from one sample, sequenced in a study of blood T cells in healthy people across ages. The authors ran a second PCR of 7 to 11 cycles using a sample-barcoded 5' primer and a J-beta primer mix. TCRdb reprocessed the 5' RACE reads with MiXCR, giving one entry per CDR3 protein. The sample lists more than 650,000 distinct CDR3 sequences, over 20% occurring once. Sequenced sample: blood. The receptors were sampled from a man between 65 and 85 years old in good health.

V and J are TRBV28 and TRBJ2-5; a weak D match, TRBD1 (6 bases). The J call may be in error: the DNA end matches TRBJ2-7 better. CDR3 size: 14 residues. Germline loops: CDR1 MDHEN, CDR2 SYDVKM. CDR3 coding DNA: TGTGCCAGCAGTTTAGGGGGCCCCATCTACGAGCAGTACTTC. This gives the protein CASSLGGPIYEQYF.

This clonotype has just a few counts. A junction end diverges from the germline sequence, so it may reflect a read error. The gene calls are TRBV4-1 and TRBJ2-1; 7 nucleotides line up with TRBD2. CDR1 and CDR2 from the germline V gene are MGHRA and YSYEKL. This CDR3 contains 13 residues. The CDR3 nucleotides are TGTGCCAGCAGCGTGGCGGGAGCCAATGAGCAGTTCTTC. It codes for CASSVAGANEQFF.

This clonotype has more than one count but fewer than ten. V gene TRBV6-6 combines with J gene TRBJ2-4; TRBD2 matches at 11 bases. The germline gives CDR1 MNHNY, CDR2 SVGAGI (reference sequence). The CDR3 contains 15 residues. The trim removed 8 bases at V and 9 bases at J, leaving 12 bases unmatched. The CDR3 region has the DNA TGTGCCAGCTGCCCCCCCGGGACTAGCGGATCCATTCAGTACTTC. The encoded protein is CASCPPGTSGSIQYF.

The rearrangement joins TRBV24-1 to TRBJ1-2, with 8 bases fitting TRBD1. V lost 3 bases, J lost 6 bases, and 5 bases stayed unmatched. Germline V gene lookup returns CDR1 KGHDR and CDR2 SFDVKD. The CDR3 consists of 14 residues. CDR3 amino acids: CATSDRRDRNGYTF. DNA of the CDR3: TGTGCCACCAGTGATCGAAGGGACAGGAATGGCTACACCTTC.

The chain employs TRBV10-3 and TRBJ2-5; 10 bases map to TRBD1. The CDR3 is 14 residues long. In germline, CDR1 is ENHRY, CDR2 SYGVKD. Losses at the gene ends were 6 bases for V and 5 bases for J; bases not matched to a gene: 6. The CDR3: CAIRTGTGEETQYF. The CDR3 bases are TGTGCCATCAGGACCGGGACAGGGGAGGAGACCCAGTACTTC.

This clonotype has ten or more counts. The chain recombines TRBV10-3 with TRBJ1-6; TRBD1 is a possible D gene (5 bases). Looked up from germline, CDR1 is ENHRY and CDR2 is SYGVKD. The CDR3 spans 16 residues. With 0 bases removed from V and 10 bases from J, the gap between germline ends came to 16 bases. The CDR3 DNA follows: TGTGCCATCAGTGAGTCGACTGGGGGAGGAGGCTCACCCCTCCACTTT. It translates to CAISESTGGGGSPLHF.

This chain links TRBV6-5 with TRBJ2-5; 9 bases map to TRBD1. TRBJ2-7 explains the end of the DNA better; the J call may be wrong. Germline CDR1 is MNHEY and CDR2 is SVGAGI. The CDR3 is made up of 15 amino acids. The CDR3 DNA reads as TGTGCCAGCAGTAAGTACGGGACAGGGCTCCACGAGCAGTACTTC. This translates into CASSKYGTGLHEQYF.

This chain uses TRBV24-1 with TRBJ2-5; TRBD2 matches 10 bases. Germline loops: CDR1 KGHDR, CDR2 SFDVKD. The CDR3 runs 17 residues. V shed 4 bases, J shed 1 base, and the junction held 8 bases outside the gene matches. The chain's CDR3 is CATSERTSGFFQETQYF. CDR3 DNA: TGTGCCACCAGTGAGAGGACTAGCGGATTCTTCCAAGAGACCCAGTACTTC.

This clonotype turned up a few times. The chain combines TRBV5-8 with TRBJ2-1; 9 positions agree with TRBD1. The CDR3 has 15 residues. V shed 4 bases and J 1 base; nucleotides not matched to a gene: 3. Germline-derived CDR1 and CDR2 are SGHTS and YDEGEE. The chain's CDR3 is CASSDDRGSYNEQFF. CDR3 coding DNA: TGTGCCAGCAGCGATGACAGGGGGTCCTACAATGAGCAGTTCTTC.

The chain joins TRBV29-1 to TRBJ1-6, with TRBD1 matching 7 bases. This CDR3 is 13 amino acids long. Trimming at V came to 0 bases and at J to 9 bases, leaving 2 bases not matched to a gene. Germline lookup yields CDR1 SQVTM and CDR2 ANQGSEA. CDR3 nucleotides: TGCAGCGTTGAAGAGGCAGGGGGTTCACCCCTCCACTTT. It yields the protein CSVEEAGGSPLHF.

This clonotype was counted only a few times. The junction shows a germline mismatch at one end, possibly a read error. The chain recombines TRBV4-1 with TRBJ2-1; D unclear. Germline CDR1 reads MGHRA; CDR2 reads YSYEKL. The CDR3 has 12 amino acids. The CDR3 protein is CASSQGINERFF. DNA of the CDR3: TGCGCCAGCAGCCAAGGGATCAATGAGCGGTTCTTC.

V is TRBV5-1 and J is TRBJ2-7; D not resolved. Germline CDR1 reads SGHRS; CDR2 reads YFSETQ. V was pared by 0 bases and J by 3 bases, with 13 bases between. The CDR3 totals 15 residues. As DNA, the CDR3 is TGCGCCAGCAGCTTGGAGTTTTGGGGTCACTACGAGCAGTACTTC. This codes for CASSLEFWGHYEQYF.

The chain uses TRBV4-1 and TRBJ2-7; D is possibly TRBD2 (6 bases). With 1 base removed from V and 2 bases from J, the gap between germline ends came to 18 bases. The CDR3 covers 17 residues. Germline CDR1 is MGHRA and CDR2 is YSYEKL. The CDR3 bases are TGCGCCAGCAGCCAAGGGCCCAGTGGGGGGAACCCCTACGAGCAGTACTTC. Protein product: CASSQGPSGGNPYEQYF.

The chain carries TRBV20-1 and TRBJ2-3; TRBD2 agrees at 14 bases. The CDR3 sequence is 17 residues long. Germline V lookup: CDR1 DFQATT, CDR2 SNEGSKA (reference sequence). V shed 4 bases and J 2 bases; nucleotides not matched to a gene: 8. For the CDR3, the DNA is TGCAGTGCTATACCCGGACTAGCGGGGGGTTTCACAGATACGCAGTATTTT. Its translation: CSAIPGLAGGFTDTQYF.

The chain has TRBV30 and TRBJ2-5; no clear D. Germline V CDR1 and CDR2: GTSNPN, SVGIG (reference sequence). The V end lost 0 bases, the J end lost 5 bases, and 10 bases lay between the germline ends. The CDR3 totals 13 residues. CDR3 coding DNA: TGTGCCTGGAGTGTACCCCCAAGGGAGACCCAGTACTTC. It is translated as CAWSVPPRETQYF.